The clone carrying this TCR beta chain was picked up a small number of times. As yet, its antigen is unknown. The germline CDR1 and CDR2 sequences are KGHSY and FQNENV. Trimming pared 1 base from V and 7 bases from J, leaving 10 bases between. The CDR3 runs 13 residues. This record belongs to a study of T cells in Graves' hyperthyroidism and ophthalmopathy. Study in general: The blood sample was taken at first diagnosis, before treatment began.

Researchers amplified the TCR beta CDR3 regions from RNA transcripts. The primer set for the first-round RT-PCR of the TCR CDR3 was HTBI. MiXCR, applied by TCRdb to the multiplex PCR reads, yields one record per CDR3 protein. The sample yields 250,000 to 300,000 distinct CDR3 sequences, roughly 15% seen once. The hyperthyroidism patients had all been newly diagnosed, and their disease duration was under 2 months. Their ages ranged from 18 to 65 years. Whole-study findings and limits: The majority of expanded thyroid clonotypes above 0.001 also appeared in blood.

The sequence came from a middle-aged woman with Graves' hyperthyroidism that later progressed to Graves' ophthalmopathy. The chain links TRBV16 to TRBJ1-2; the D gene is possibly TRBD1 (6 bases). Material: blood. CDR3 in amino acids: CASSQLQGSGYTF. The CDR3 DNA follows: TGTGCCAGCAGCCAATTACAGGGAAGTGGCTACACCTTC.